A selection of T cell receptor beta chains follows, all from one sample in a study of cytomegalovirus exposure and HLA in healthy donors. Profiling relied on immunoSEQ multiplex PCR, and the TCRdb table lists in-frame clones only, not all of them. The sample has some 160,000 clones, roughly 80% seen once. The specimen sequenced was PBMCs. The receptors were gathered from a male donor in good health and CMV-seropositive. CDR3s include the opening cysteine and the closing phenylalanine or tryptophan. The D gene is left open where the match is weak. Size tells how often a clone was seen (once, few, many) or the class of an expanded clone, and some rows leave it out.

v_gene: TRBV5-1
abundance: few
j_gene: TRBJ2-7
d_gene: .
CDR3nt: TGCGCCAGCAGCTCCCGGTCCGGTCCCTACGAGCAGTACTTC
CDR3aa: CASSSRSGPYEQYF

v_gene: TRBV7-6
abundance: few
j_gene: TRBJ1-5
d_gene: .
CDR3nt: TGTGCCAGCGCCGAAGCTGCGGGGGGAGGCCAGCCCCAGCATTTT
CDR3aa: CASAEAAGGGQPQHF

v_gene: TRBV27
abundance: .
j_gene: TRBJ1-1
d_gene: TRBD1
CDR3nt: TGTGCCAGCAAGACAGGGGGCGACACTGAAGCTTTCTTT
CDR3aa: CASKTGGDTEAFF

v_gene: TRBV6-5
abundance: .
j_gene: TRBJ2-7
d_gene: TRBD1
CDR3nt: TGTGCCAGCAGTTACTCCCCGGGACAGGGTTACGAGCAGTACTTC
CDR3aa: CASSYSPGQGYEQYF

v_gene: TRBV6-1
abundance: few
j_gene: TRBJ2-1
d_gene: .
CDR3nt: TGTGCCAGCAGTGTCACCGGGTCTAACAATGAGCAGTTCTTC
CDR3aa: CASSVTGSNNEQFF

v_gene: TRBV2
abundance: few
j_gene: TRBJ1-4
d_gene: .
CDR3nt: TGTGCCGTCACCAGGACAGTAACTAATGAAAAACTGTTTTTT
CDR3aa: CAVTRTVTNEKLFF

v_gene: TRBV27
abundance: .
j_gene: TRBJ1-3
d_gene: .
CDR3nt: TGTGCCAGCAGCCGGTCTGCCGGGTCGGGTCCTTCCTCTGGAAACACCATATATTTT
CDR3aa: CASSRSAGSGPSSGNTIYF

v_gene: TRBV6-5
abundance: .
j_gene: TRBJ1-1
d_gene: .
CDR3nt: TGTGCCAGCAGAGACTCAGGGGTGAGCACTGAAGCTTTCTTT
CDR3aa: CASRDSGVSTEAFF

v_gene: TRBV19
abundance: .
j_gene: TRBJ1-4
d_gene: .
CDR3nt: TGTGCCAGTAGTATAGAGGGAGGATTTGAAAAACTGTTTTTT
CDR3aa: CASSIEGGFEKLFF

v_gene: TRBV6-1
abundance: once
j_gene: TRBJ2-6
d_gene: TRBD1
CDR3nt: TGTGCCAGCAGTGGCGGACAGGGGGCGGCTGGGGCCAACGTCCTGACTTTC
CDR3aa: CASSGGQGAAGANVLTF

v_gene: TRBV18
abundance: .
j_gene: TRBJ1-1
d_gene: .
CDR3nt: TGTGCCAGCTCATCTCGACAGAACACTGAAGCTTTCTTT
CDR3aa: CASSSRQNTEAFF

v_gene: TRBV27
abundance: .
j_gene: TRBJ2-1
d_gene: TRBD2
CDR3nt: TGTGCCAGCAGCCGGTCCGGGACTAGCGAGTTTGAGCAGTTCTTC
CDR3aa: CASSRSGTSEFEQFF

v_gene: TRBV28
abundance: few
j_gene: TRBJ1-1
d_gene: .
CDR3nt: TGTGCCAGCAGGAGTTCTAGCGGGGGGTTGTGGACTGAAGCTTTCTTT
CDR3aa: CASRSSSGGLWTEAFF

v_gene: TRBV9
abundance: .
j_gene: TRBJ2-1
d_gene: .
CDR3nt: TGTGCCAGCAGCGTGGCCTCCCGACAGCCTAACAATGAGCAGTTCTTC
CDR3aa: CASSVASRQPNNEQFF

v_gene: TRBV5-4
abundance: .
j_gene: TRBJ1-5
d_gene: TRBD1
CDR3nt: TGTGCCAGCAGCTTGGGAATCCCTGTCCTAAGGGACAGGGTTCAGCCCCAGCATTTT
CDR3aa: CASSLGIPVLRDRVQPQHF

v_gene: TRBV5-1
abundance: .
j_gene: TRBJ2-5
d_gene: TRBD2
CDR3nt: TGCGCCAGCAGCCCCGTGGGGGGGTTGGAGACCCAGTACTTC
CDR3aa: CASSPVGGLETQYF

v_gene: TRBV6-5
abundance: .
j_gene: TRBJ2-1
d_gene: TRBD1
CDR3nt: TGTGCCAGCAGTTTAGGGACAGGGACTGAGCAGTTCTTC
CDR3aa: CASSLGTGTEQFF

v_gene: TRBV5-6
abundance: few
j_gene: TRBJ2-7
d_gene: TRBD2
CDR3nt: TGTGCCAGCAGCGCTCCCCCTAGCGGCTCCTACGAGCAGTACTTC
CDR3aa: CASSAPPSGSYEQYF

v_gene: TRBV5-1
abundance: .
j_gene: TRBJ2-2
d_gene: .
CDR3nt: TGCGCCAGCAGCTTACCGTCACAAAGTACGGGCGGGGAGCTGTTTTTT
CDR3aa: CASSLPSQSTGGELFF

v_gene: TRBV7-6
abundance: .
j_gene: TRBJ2-7
d_gene: TRBD1
CDR3nt: TGTGCCAGCAGCCCCCGACAGGGGGCTTACGAGCAGTACTTC
CDR3aa: CASSPRQGAYEQYF

v_gene: TRBV5-4
abundance: .
j_gene: TRBJ1-6
d_gene: .
CDR3nt: TGTGCCAGCAGCTTGGGGGATGGGGCTATTAATTCACCCCTCCACTTT
CDR3aa: CASSLGDGAINSPLHF

v_gene: TRBV6-5
abundance: .
j_gene: TRBJ2-5
d_gene: .
CDR3nt: TGTGCCAGCAGTTACCAGGGATTCCAAGAGACCCAGTACTTC
CDR3aa: CASSYQGFQETQYF

v_gene: TRBV5-4
abundance: .
j_gene: TRBJ2-6
d_gene: TRBD1
CDR3nt: TGTGCTAGCAGCCGGTCAGGGGGCGCGGATGGGGCCAACGTCCTGACTTTC
CDR3aa: CASSRSGGADGANVLTF

v_gene: TRBV2
abundance: once
j_gene: TRBJ2-7
d_gene: TRBD1
CDR3nt: TGTGCCAGCAGTTATCAGGGGGCGAGCTACGAGCAGTACTTC
CDR3aa: CASSYQGASYEQYF

v_gene: TRBV7-2
abundance: .
j_gene: TRBJ1-2
d_gene: .
CDR3nt: TGTGCCAGCAGCCTAGGGGAGGGAGGCTACACCTTC
CDR3aa: CASSLGEGGYTF

v_gene: TRBV18
abundance: .
j_gene: TRBJ2-2
d_gene: .
CDR3nt: TGTGCCAGCTCTCCTACGACACCGGATCTCACCGGGGAGCTGTTTTTT
CDR3aa: CASSPTTPDLTGELFF

v_gene: TRBV29-1
abundance: .
j_gene: TRBJ1-4
d_gene: .
CDR3nt: TGCAGCGTTGAAAAAGGAGTCGGTGAAAAACTGTTTTTT
CDR3aa: CSVEKGVGEKLFF

v_gene: TRBV10-3
abundance: .
j_gene: TRBJ1-1
d_gene: TRBD1
CDR3nt: TGTGCCACCGCCGGGACAGGACAATTTGAAGCTTTCTTT
CDR3aa: CATAGTGQFEAFF

v_gene: TRBV19
abundance: .
j_gene: TRBJ1-5
d_gene: .
CDR3nt: TGTGCCAGTACGTTGCGTCATAGCAATCAGCCCCAGCATTTT
CDR3aa: CASTLRHSNQPQHF

v_gene: TRBV18
abundance: .
j_gene: TRBJ1-2
d_gene: .
CDR3nt: TGTGCCAGCTCACCACCGATAGTCTATGGCTACACCTTC
CDR3aa: CASSPPIVYGYTF

v_gene: TRBV5-6
abundance: .
j_gene: TRBJ1-3
d_gene: .
CDR3nt: TGTGCCAGCAGCTTGGAGGTCAGGGGAAGCTCCACCATATATTTT
CDR3aa: CASSLEVRGSSTIYF

v_gene: TRBV5-4
abundance: .
j_gene: TRBJ1-1
d_gene: .
CDR3nt: TGTGCCAGCAGCCCCCATGGGGGAGGTAGGAACACTGAAGCTTTCTTT
CDR3aa: CASSPHGGGRNTEAFF

v_gene: TRBV28
abundance: .
j_gene: TRBJ1-2
d_gene: TRBD1
CDR3nt: TGTGCCAGCACGCCGACAGGGGTCTATGGCTACACCTTC
CDR3aa: CASTPTGVYGYTF

v_gene: TRBV11-3
abundance: once
j_gene: TRBJ2-7
d_gene: .
CDR3nt: TGTGCCAGCAGCTCCGATACAGGGATTCGGTTTGAGCAGTACTTC
CDR3aa: CASSSDTGIRFEQYF

v_gene: TRBV7-2
abundance: .
j_gene: TRBJ2-3
d_gene: TRBD2
CDR3nt: TGTGCCAGCAGCTTTGTAGCGGGGGCTACAGATACGCAGTATTTT
CDR3aa: CASSFVAGATDTQYF

v_gene: TRBV11-2
abundance: once
j_gene: TRBJ1-2
d_gene: TRBD1
CDR3nt: TGTGCCAGCAGCCCAGTGACAGGGGTCTATGGCTACACCTTC
CDR3aa: CASSPVTGVYGYTF

v_gene: TRBV18
abundance: once
j_gene: TRBJ1-1
d_gene: .
CDR3nt: TGTGCCAGCTCACCACCCGGCAGACAGGACACTGAAGCTTTCTTT
CDR3aa: CASSPPGRQDTEAFF

v_gene: TRBV10-2
abundance: .
j_gene: TRBJ1-1
d_gene: TRBD1
CDR3nt: TGCGCCAGCAGTGGACATATGGGACAGGGGAACACTGAAGCTTTCTTT
CDR3aa: CASSGHMGQGNTEAFF

v_gene: TRBV4-3
abundance: .
j_gene: TRBJ2-7
d_gene: .
CDR3nt: TGCGCCAGCAGCCCCATCGTTGGACAATCAGCCGAGCAGTACTTC
CDR3aa: CASSPIVGQSAEQYF

v_gene: TRBV28
abundance: .
j_gene: TRBJ1-2
d_gene: TRBD1
CDR3nt: TGTGCCAGCAGTGCTGGACAGGCCCCCTATGGCTACACCTTC
CDR3aa: CASSAGQAPYGYTF

v_gene: TRBV11-2
abundance: once
j_gene: TRBJ1-1
d_gene: .
CDR3nt: TGTGCCAGCAGCCCGCGCGAGAACACTGAAGCTTTCTTT
CDR3aa: CASSPRENTEAFF

v_gene: TRBV10-3
abundance: .
j_gene: TRBJ1-2
d_gene: .
CDR3nt: TGTGCCATCAGTGAGTCGATCCTTGTCAGGGGTATAGGCTACACCTTC
CDR3aa: CAISESILVRGIGYTF

v_gene: TRBV30
abundance: .
j_gene: TRBJ2-7
d_gene: TRBD1
CDR3nt: TGTGCCTGGAGTGTACGGGACACCGACAGGGACGAGCAGTACTTC
CDR3aa: CAWSVRDTDRDEQYF

v_gene: TRBV19
abundance: once
j_gene: TRBJ2-2
d_gene: .
CDR3nt: TGTGCCAGTAGTACCGGGACTTGGGGCGTATACACCGGGGAGCTGTTTTTT
CDR3aa: CASSTGTWGVYTGELFF

v_gene: TRBV7-2
abundance: .
j_gene: TRBJ2-7
d_gene: .
CDR3nt: TGTGCCAGCAGCTTAGCTCCGGGGGGCCGGGACGAGCAGTACTTC
CDR3aa: CASSLAPGGRDEQYF

v_gene: TRBV18
abundance: .
j_gene: TRBJ1-2
d_gene: .
CDR3nt: TGTGCCAGCTCACCAGTTTCCGGTTTGGATGGCTACACCTTC
CDR3aa: CASSPVSGLDGYTF

v_gene: TRBV11-3
abundance: .
j_gene: TRBJ2-7
d_gene: TRBD2
CDR3nt: TGTGCCAGCAGCTCCTCTAGCGGGGCGGACGAGCAGTACTTC
CDR3aa: CASSSSSGADEQYF

v_gene: TRBV10-3
abundance: .
j_gene: TRBJ1-1
d_gene: .
CDR3nt: TGTGCCATCAGTGAGGGTAGAAGGAACACTGAAGCTTTCTTT
CDR3aa: CAISEGRRNTEAFF

v_gene: TRBV2
abundance: .
j_gene: TRBJ2-7
d_gene: TRBD1
CDR3nt: TGTGCCAGCAGTGAACAAGGGGGCCACACCTACTACGAGCAGTACTTC
CDR3aa: CASSEQGGHTYYEQYF

v_gene: TRBV15
abundance: .
j_gene: TRBJ2-2
d_gene: .
CDR3nt: TGTGCCACCAGCAGAGGAGGCGCGGACACCGGGGAGCTGTTTTTT
CDR3aa: CATSRGGADTGELFF

v_gene: TRBV27
abundance: .
j_gene: TRBJ2-7
d_gene: .
CDR3nt: TGTGCCAGCAGTTTTTCCGGTACCTACGAGCAGTACTTC
CDR3aa: CASSFSGTYEQYF